Detailed here is one TCR beta chain. This sample is part of a study of T cells in Graves' hyperthyroidism and ophthalmopathy. Germline assignment: CDR1 SQVTM and CDR2 ANQGSEA. Trimming removed 2 bases at V and 5 bases at J, with 6 bases between. The CDR3 loop spans 12 amino acids. Using RNA transcripts as the source, TCR beta CDR3 regions were amplified. TCR CDR3 regions were first amplified by RT-PCR with HTBI primers. TCRdb ran MiXCR on the multiplex PCR reads and lists one entry per CDR3 protein. The sample lists about 420,000 distinct CDR3 sequences, more than 15% occurring once. This receptor was obtained from a woman between 18 and 29 years old with Graves' hyperthyroidism. The rearrangement uses TRBV29-1 and TRBJ2-2; D is undetermined. The specimen was blood. CDR3 bases: TGCAGCGTTGAACCCCAGACCGGGGAGCTGTTTTTT. Its translation: CSVEPQTGELFF.